There are a few counts of the clone carrying this T cell receptor beta chain. The antigen remains unidentified. The sample originates from a study of cytomegalovirus exposure and HLA in healthy donors. The primer mix had 60 Vbeta and 13 Jbeta primers. The assay was immunoSEQ multiplex PCR, and TCRdb's table has in-frame clones only and misses some. Of about 180,000 clones listed, about 80% are singletons. Per germline, CDR1 MGHRA and CDR2 YSYEKL. V shed 4 bases and J shed 3 bases, with 17 bases lying between them. CDR3 length: 16 amino acids. Study results and limitations: The study had only CMV serostatus as immune exposure information. It is likely that the observed cluster of highly shared sequence variants was a sequencing artifact. TCR beta V- and J-gene trimming was later associated with a missense DCLRE1C variant. HLA allele associations emerged for about 16,000 TCR beta sequences in a later analysis, at 0.05 false discovery rate.

What was sequenced was PBMCs. The clonotype originates from a woman aged 25 to 39 in good health and CMV-seronegative. This rearrangement joins TRBV4-1 to TRBJ2-3; possible D gene TRBD2, 7 bases. The DNA for the CDR3 is TGCGCCAGCAGCCGGTGGGAAGGGGGGGGAACAGATACGCAGTATTTT. Amino acids: CASSRWEGGGTDTQYF.